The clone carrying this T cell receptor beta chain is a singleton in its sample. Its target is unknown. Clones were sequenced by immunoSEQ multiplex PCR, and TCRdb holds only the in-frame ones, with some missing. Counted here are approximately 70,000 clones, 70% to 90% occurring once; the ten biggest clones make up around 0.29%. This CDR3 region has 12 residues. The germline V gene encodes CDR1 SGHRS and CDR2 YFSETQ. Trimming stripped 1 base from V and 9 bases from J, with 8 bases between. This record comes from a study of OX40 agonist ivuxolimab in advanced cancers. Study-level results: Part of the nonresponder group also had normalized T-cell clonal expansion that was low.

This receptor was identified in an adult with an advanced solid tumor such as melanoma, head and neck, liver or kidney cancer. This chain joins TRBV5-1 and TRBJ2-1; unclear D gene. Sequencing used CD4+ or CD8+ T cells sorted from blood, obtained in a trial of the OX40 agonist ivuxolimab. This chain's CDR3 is CASSLQTSEQFF. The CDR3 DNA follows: TGCGCCAGCAGCTTGCAGACCAGTGAGCAGTTCTTC.